Listed here is a single T cell receptor beta chain. The V and J ends lost 7 bases and 2 bases respectively, with 17 bases between them. Germline CDR1 is SNHLY and CDR2 is FYNNEI. CDR3 size: 15 residues. TCRdb's copy holds only in-frame clones and misses some; the assay was immunoSEQ multiplex PCR. The table records nearly 35,000 clones, approximately 80% of them present only once. The sample is drawn from a study of blood T cell repertoires in COVID-19. At the level of the study: Sources were T cells, B-cell-depleted T cells, or PBMCs; the material itself was cDNA or gDNA.

This chain links TRBV2 with TRBJ1-2; tentatively, D is TRBD1 (5 bases). This clonotype originated in a woman aged 55-70 years with acute or convalescent COVID-19. The sequenced sample was peripheral blood. The CDR3 reads CASTGTARVNYGYTF. The CDR3, as DNA: TGTGCCAGCACCGGGACTGCCCGGGTAAACTATGGCTACACCTTC.